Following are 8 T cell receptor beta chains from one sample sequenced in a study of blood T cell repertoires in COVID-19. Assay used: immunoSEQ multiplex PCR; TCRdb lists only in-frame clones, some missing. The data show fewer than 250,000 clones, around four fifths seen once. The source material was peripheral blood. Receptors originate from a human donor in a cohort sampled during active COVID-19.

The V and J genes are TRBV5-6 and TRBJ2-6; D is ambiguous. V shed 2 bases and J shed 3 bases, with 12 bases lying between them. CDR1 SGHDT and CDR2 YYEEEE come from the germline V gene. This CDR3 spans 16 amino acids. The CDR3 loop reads CASSFLSPGGANVLTF. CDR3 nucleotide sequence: TGTGCCAGCAGCTTCTTGTCCCCAGGTGGGGCCAACGTCCTGACTTTC.

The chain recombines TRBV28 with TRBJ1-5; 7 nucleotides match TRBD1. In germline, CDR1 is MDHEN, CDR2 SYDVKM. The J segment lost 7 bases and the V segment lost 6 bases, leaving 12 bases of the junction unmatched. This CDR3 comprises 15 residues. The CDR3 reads CASSTNTGVTQPQHF. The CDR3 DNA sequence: TGTGCCAGCAGCACTAACACAGGGGTTACGCAGCCCCAGCATTTT.

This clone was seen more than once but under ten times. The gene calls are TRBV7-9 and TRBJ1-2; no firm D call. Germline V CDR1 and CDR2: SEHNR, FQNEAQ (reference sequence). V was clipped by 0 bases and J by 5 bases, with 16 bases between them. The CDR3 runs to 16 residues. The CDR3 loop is CASSLAEASWRYGYTF. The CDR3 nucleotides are TGTGCCAGCAGCTTAGCGGAGGCGTCGTGGCGTTATGGCTACACCTTC.

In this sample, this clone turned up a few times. This chain's CDR3 is CASSGGQETQYF. CDR3 coding DNA: TGTGCCAGCAGCGGGGGCCAAGAGACCCAGTACTTC. This sequence joins TRBV12-3 or TRBV12-4 and TRBJ2-5; a weak D match, TRBD2 (6 bases). The length of the CDR3 is 12 residues. V lost 6 bases and J lost 1, with 6 bases in between.

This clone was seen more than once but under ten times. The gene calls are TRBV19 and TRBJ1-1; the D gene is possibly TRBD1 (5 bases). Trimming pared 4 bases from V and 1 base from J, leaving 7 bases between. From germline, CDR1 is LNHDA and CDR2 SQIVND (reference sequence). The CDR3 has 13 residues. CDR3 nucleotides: TGTGCCAGTAGTAATGACAGGAACACTGAAGCTTTCTTT. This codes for CASSNDRNTEAFF.

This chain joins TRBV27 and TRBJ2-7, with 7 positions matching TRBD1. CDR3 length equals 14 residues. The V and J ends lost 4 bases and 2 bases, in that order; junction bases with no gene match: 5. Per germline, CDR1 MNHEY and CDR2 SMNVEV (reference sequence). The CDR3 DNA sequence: TGTGCCAGCAGTTCTCGGCAGGGGGCCTACGAGCAGTACGTC. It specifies CASSSRQGAYEQYV.

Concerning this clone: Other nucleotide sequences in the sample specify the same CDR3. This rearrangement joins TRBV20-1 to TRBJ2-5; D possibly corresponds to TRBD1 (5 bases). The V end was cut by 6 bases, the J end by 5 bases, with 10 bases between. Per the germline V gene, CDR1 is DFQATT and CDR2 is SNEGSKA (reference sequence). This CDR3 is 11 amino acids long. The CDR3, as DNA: TGCAGTGCCAGGGTTGGTGAGACCCAGTACTTC. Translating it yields CSARVGETQYF.

The CDR3 DNA sequence: TGTGCCAGCACCCGGGACGGGGGAGATACGCAGTATTTT. This codes for CASTRDGGDTQYF. The V gene is TRBV6-5, the J gene TRBJ2-3, with D tentatively TRBD2 (6 bases). This CDR3 is 13 amino acids long. V was cut by 7 bases and J by 5 bases, with 13 bases left in between. Germline assignment: CDR1 MNHEY and CDR2 SVGAGI.